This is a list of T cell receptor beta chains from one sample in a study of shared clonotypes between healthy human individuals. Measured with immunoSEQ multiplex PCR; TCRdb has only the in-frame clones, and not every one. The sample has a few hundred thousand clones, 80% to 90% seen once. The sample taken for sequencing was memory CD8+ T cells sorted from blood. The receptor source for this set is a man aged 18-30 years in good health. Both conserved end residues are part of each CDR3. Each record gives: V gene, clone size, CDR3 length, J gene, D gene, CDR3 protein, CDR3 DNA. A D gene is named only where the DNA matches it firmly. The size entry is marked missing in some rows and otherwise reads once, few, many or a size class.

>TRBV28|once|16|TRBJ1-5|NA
CASSLRWGRGHQPQHF
TGTGCCAGCAGTTTACGGTGGGGGCGAGGGCATCAGCCCCAGCATTTT
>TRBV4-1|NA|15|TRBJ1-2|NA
CASSQTRTALNGYTF
TGCGCCAGCAGCCAAACTCGGACGGCCCTCAACGGCTACACCTTC
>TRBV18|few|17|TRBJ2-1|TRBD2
CASSSGGLAGGDNEQFF
TGTGCCAGCTCATCCGGTGGACTAGCGGGGGGGGACAATGAGCAGTTCTTC
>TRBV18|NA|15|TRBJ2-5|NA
CASSQNSGEEETQYF
TGTGCCAGCTCCCAAAACTCTGGGGAGGAAGAGACCCAGTACTTC
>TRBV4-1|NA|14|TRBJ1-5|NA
CASSQSPGNQPQHF
TGCGCCAGCAGCCAATCTCCGGGCAATCAGCCCCAGCATTTT
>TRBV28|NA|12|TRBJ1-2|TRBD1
CASSLSGGGYTF
TGTGCCAGCAGTTTATCAGGGGGTGGCTACACCTTC
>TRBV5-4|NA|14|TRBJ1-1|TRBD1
CASSLDRGPAEAFF
TGTGCCAGCAGTTTAGACAGGGGTCCGGCTGAAGCTTTCTTT
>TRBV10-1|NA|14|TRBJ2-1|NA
CASSLTGDYNEQFF
TGCGCCAGCAGTTTGACTGGGGACTACAATGAGCAGTTCTTC
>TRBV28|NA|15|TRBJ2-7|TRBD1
CASSFVLTGGYEQYF
TGTGCCAGCAGTTTCGTTCTGACAGGGGGTTACGAGCAGTACTTC
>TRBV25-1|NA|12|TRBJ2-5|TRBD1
CASSESPRDRYF
TGTGCCAGCAGTGAATCACCCCGGGACAGGTACTTC
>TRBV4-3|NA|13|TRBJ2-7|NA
CASSQEGVPEQYF
TGCGCCAGCAGCCAAGAAGGAGTTCCCGAGCAGTACTTC
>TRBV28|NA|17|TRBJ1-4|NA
CASSLPESAATNEKLFF
TGTGCCAGCAGTTTGCCCGAATCAGCCGCAACTAATGAAAAACTGTTTTTT
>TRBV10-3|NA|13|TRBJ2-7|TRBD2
CAISPGGWYEQYF
TGTGCCATCTCACCGGGGGGTTGGTACGAGCAGTACTTC
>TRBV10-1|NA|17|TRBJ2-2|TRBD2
CASHTSGSEFDTGELFF
TGCGCCAGCCACACTAGCGGGAGCGAGTTCGACACCGGGGAGCTGTTTTTT
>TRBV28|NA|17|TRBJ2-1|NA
CASSFSGGDSSYNEQFF
TGTGCCAGCAGTTTTTCCGGGGGTGATAGCTCCTACAATGAGCAGTTCTTC
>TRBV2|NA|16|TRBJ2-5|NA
CASSDPGTLAGETQYF
TGTGCCAGCAGTGACCCCGGGACACTCGCTGGGGAGACCCAGTACTTC
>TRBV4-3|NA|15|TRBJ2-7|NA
CASSQVLDSTNEQYF
TGCGCCAGCAGCCAAGTCCTGGACAGTACGAACGAGCAGTACTTC
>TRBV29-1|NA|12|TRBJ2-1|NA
CSVLGQHNEQFF
TGCAGCGTCCTGGGTCAACACAATGAGCAGTTCTTC
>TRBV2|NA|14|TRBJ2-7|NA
CASREGGAFYEQYF
TGTGCCAGCAGGGAGGGGGGCGCTTTCTACGAGCAGTACTTC
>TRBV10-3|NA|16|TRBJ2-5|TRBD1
CAIRPGQGLIQETQYF
TGTGCCATCAGACCGGGACAGGGTCTCATACAAGAGACCCAGTACTTC
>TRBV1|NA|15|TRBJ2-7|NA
CTSSQKGASSYEQYF
TGCACCAGCAGCCAAAAAGGGGCTAGCTCCTACGAGCAGTACTTC
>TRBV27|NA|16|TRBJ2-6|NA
CASSPLLGSEANVLTF
TGTGCCAGCAGTCCCCTCCTGGGGTCTGAGGCCAACGTCCTGACTTTC
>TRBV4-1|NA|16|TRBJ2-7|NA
CASSQDVTRDTYEQYF
TGCGCCAGCAGCCAAGATGTAACCCGGGACACATACGAGCAGTACTTC
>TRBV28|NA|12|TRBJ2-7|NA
CASSWTGYEQYF
TGTGCCAGCAGTTGGACGGGCTACGAGCAGTACTTC
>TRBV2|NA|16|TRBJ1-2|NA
CASSEVFGAPNYGYTF
TGTGCCAGCAGTGAAGTATTTGGGGCCCCTAACTATGGCTACACCTTC
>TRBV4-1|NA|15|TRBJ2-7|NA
CASSQDGQSSYEQYF
TGCGCCAGCAGCCAAGACGGACAGTCAAGCTACGAGCAGTACTTC
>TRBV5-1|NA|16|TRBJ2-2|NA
CASTFRVTANTGELFF
TGCGCCAGCACCTTTCGGGTAACCGCGAACACCGGGGAGCTGTTTTTT
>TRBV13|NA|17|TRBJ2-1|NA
CASSLGTGMSSYNEQFF
TGTGCCAGCAGCTTAGGAACGGGAATGAGCTCCTACAATGAGCAGTTCTTC
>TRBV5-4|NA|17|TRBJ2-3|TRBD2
CASSYAGGRRYTDTQYF
TGTGCCAGCAGCTACGCGGGGGGGCGTAGGTACACAGATACGCAGTATTTT
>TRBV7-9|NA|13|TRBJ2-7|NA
CASSLAGPYEQYF
TGTGCCAGCAGCTTAGCAGGGCCCTACGAGCAGTACTTC
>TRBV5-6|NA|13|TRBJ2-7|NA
CASSPGTPYEQYF
TGTGCCAGCAGCCCCGGGACCCCCTACGAGCAGTACTTC
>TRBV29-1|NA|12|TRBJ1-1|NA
CSVRDGHTEAFF
TGCAGCGTTAGGGACGGCCACACTGAAGCTTTCTTT
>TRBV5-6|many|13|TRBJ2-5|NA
CASSPPAEETQYF
TGTGCCAGCAGCCCCCCGGCGGAAGAGACCCAGTACTTC
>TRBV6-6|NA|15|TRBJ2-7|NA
CASSPGAGSSYEQYF
TGTGCCAGCAGTCCCGGTGCAGGGAGTTCCTACGAGCAGTACTTC
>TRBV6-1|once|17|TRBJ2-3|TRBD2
CASSAPGLADPTDTQYF
TGTGCCAGCAGTGCCCCGGGACTAGCGGACCCCACAGATACGCAGTATTTT
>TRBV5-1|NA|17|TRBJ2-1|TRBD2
CASSPRLAGRDYNEQFF
TGCGCCAGCAGCCCCCGACTAGCGGGGCGGGATTACAATGAGCAGTTCTTC
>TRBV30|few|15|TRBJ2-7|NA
CAWSKRAGGSYEQYF
TGTGCCTGGAGCAAACGCGCGGGCGGCTCCTACGAGCAGTACTTC